This T cell receptor beta chain originates from a study of T cell responses to AZD1222 COVID-19 vaccine. Points on this clone: As yet, its antigen is unknown.

Study conclusions and caveats: Spike was spanned by vaccine-associated CD4 TCRs, which were dominant at 160-218 and 743-854.

This table comes from immunoSEQ multiplex PCR, and its TCRdb copy is limited to in-frame clones, with some not included. The sample records some 150,000 clones, around 90% being singletons. Unmatched junction bases numbered 2, after V lost 3 bases and J lost 1 base. The CDR3 totals 14 residues. Germline assignment: CDR1 MDHEN and CDR2 SYDVKM. V usage is TRBV28 and J usage is TRBJ1-1; 7 bases align to TRBD1. The clonotype was recovered from an adult in good health. Material: peripheral blood, obtained on day 0 of AZD1222 vaccination. CDR3 DNA sequence: TGTGCCAGCAGTTTCCGGGACAGGAACACTGAAGCTTTCTTT. Translation: CASSFRDRNTEAFF.